This TCR beta chain was profiled in a study of blood T cell repertoires in COVID-19. The V gene's germline CDR1 is MDHEN and CDR2 SYDVKM. This CDR3 comprises 15 residues. The V end lost 8 bases, the J end lost 0 bases, and 16 bases lay between the germline ends. Assay used: immunoSEQ multiplex PCR; TCRdb lists only in-frame clones, some missing. The sample shows around 500,000 clones, roughly 88% of them seen only once. The specimen was PBMCs or T cells enriched from blood (not recorded which). The receptor comes from a woman in her thirties or forties who had recovered from COVID-19. V usage is TRBV28 and J usage is TRBJ1-1; D is unresolved. CDR3 region: CASAPPSAMNTEAFF. CDR3 DNA: TGTGCCAGCGCTCCCCCAAGCGCGATGAACACTGAAGCTTTCTTT.